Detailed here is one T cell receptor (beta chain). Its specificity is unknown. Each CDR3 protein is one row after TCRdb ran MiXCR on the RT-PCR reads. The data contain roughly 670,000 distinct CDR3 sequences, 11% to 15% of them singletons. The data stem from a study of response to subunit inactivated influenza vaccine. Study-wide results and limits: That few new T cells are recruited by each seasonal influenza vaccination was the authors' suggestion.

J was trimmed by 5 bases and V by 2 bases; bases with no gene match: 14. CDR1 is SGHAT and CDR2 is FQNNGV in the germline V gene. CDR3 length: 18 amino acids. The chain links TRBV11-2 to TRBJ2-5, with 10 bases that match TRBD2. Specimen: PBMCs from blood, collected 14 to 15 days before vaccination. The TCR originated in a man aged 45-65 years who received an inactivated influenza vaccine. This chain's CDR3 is CASSLKGTLAGLIETQYF. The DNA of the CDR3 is TGTGCCAGCAGCTTAAAGGGTACACTAGCGGGGCTTATCGAGACCCAGTACTTC.